This TCR beta chain was documented in a study of cytomegalovirus exposure and HLA in healthy donors. Study information: Prior work identified under 130 million unique TCR beta sequences in about 179 million T cells.

This CDR3 region has 13 residues. V dropped 3 bases and J dropped 4 bases, with 9 bases sitting between them. Looked up from germline, CDR1 is SEHNR and CDR2 is FQNEAQ (reference sequence). Primers: 60 Vbeta forward and 13 Jbeta reverse. TCRdb keeps only in-frame clones here, not all; method: immunoSEQ multiplex PCR. The table records some 190,000 clones, around 87% of them present only once. The genes are TRBV7-9 and TRBJ1-1; perhaps TRBD1 as D (5 bases). Sequencing was performed on PBMCs. The source of this sequence is a woman younger than 35 in good health and CMV-seronegative. CDR3 bases: TGTGCCAGCAGCTTTGTGGGGGGCACTGAAGCTTTCTTT. This codes for CASSFVGGTEAFF.